The source of this T cell receptor beta chain is a study of breast tumors, draining lymph nodes, adjacent tissues. This clonotype was observed many times. Axillary draining lymph nodes of breast cancer patients supplied the node samples. From germline, CDR1 is SNHLY and CDR2 FYNNEI. The CDR3 sequence is 14 residues long. Trimming left V 2 bases short and J 4 bases short, with 11 bases between. Via MiXCR, TCRdb re-called the multiplex PCR reads, giving one row per CDR3 protein. The data hold some 200,000 distinct CDR3 sequences, with around 33% observed a single time. V gene TRBV2 combines with J gene TRBJ1-2; D is possibly TRBD1 (6 bases). This clonotype originated in a female donor with breast cancer. Some clones in this sample may be carry-over from other donors' samples. The sample comprised axillary lymph node tissue. DNA for the CDR3: TGTGCCAGCAGTGAAAGGCGACAGGCCTATGGCTACACCTTC. This gives the protein CASSERRQAYGYTF.